This T cell receptor beta chain was sequenced for a study of OX40 agonist ivuxolimab in advanced cancers. Clones were read by immunoSEQ multiplex PCR, and TCRdb kept only the in-frame ones, dropping some. Of 70,000 to 85,000 clones listed, 85% to 95% are singletons. Systemic immunosuppression or autoimmune disease history was grounds to exclude patients. Study-wide findings and caveats: Some patients who did not respond also had low normalized T-cell clonal expansion.

CDR1 SGHNT and CDR2 YYREEE come from the germline V gene (reference sequence). V lost 4 bases and J lost 2, with 27 bases in between. CDR3 length: 19 residues. To note about this clone: What it binds is not known.

The sequence was collected from an adult with an advanced solid tumor such as melanoma, head and neck, liver or kidney cancer. The chain recombines TRBV5-4 with TRBJ1-1; no firm D call. The sequenced sample was CD4+ or CD8+ T cells sorted from blood, obtained in a trial of the OX40 agonist ivuxolimab. The CDR3 nucleotides read TGTGCCAGCAGCCCAGGAGGTGTGTGGCTTGCCCCCATAAACACTGAAGCTTTCTTT. It encodes CASSPGGVWLAPINTEAFF. The variable domain in full, with the rest retrieved from reference TRBV5-4 and TRBJ1-1, is ETGVTQSPTHLIKTRGQQVTLRCSSQSGHNTVSWYQQALGQGPQFIFQYYREEENGRGNFPPRFSGLQFPNYSSELNVNALELDDSALYLCASSPGGVWLAPINTEAFFGQGTRLTVV.